This T cell receptor (beta chain) was sequenced in a study of blood T cell repertoires in COVID-19. Study at large: Researchers got acute and convalescent COVID-19 samples from the United States, Italy and Spain. PBMCs, B-cell-depleted T cells, or T cells were the source of the cDNA or gDNA that made up the material.

Seattle researchers signed up patients amid active infection and tracked them longitudinally. This clone was observed a handful of times. Original data processing: Amplification of reference gene primers was used by the study to estimate nucleated cell counts. Assay: immunoSEQ multiplex PCR; the TCRdb copy retains only in-frame clones and omits some. Clone size and V and J calls were adopted from that table, with D and trimming inferred from the DNA. The sample holds under 300,000 clones, approximately 84% seen once. Germline CDR1 reads LNHNV; CDR2 reads YYDKDF (reference sequence). The CDR3 length is 15 residues. Trimming left V 1 base short and J 9 bases short, with 13 bases between.

The receptor comes from a human donor with COVID-19, enrolled during active disease. The donor label of this sample is uncertain. Specimen: peripheral blood. V gene TRBV15 combines with J gene TRBJ1-6, with no clear D. CDR3 in amino acids: CATSRVPGLGSPLHF. CDR3 bases: TGTGCCACCAGCAGAGTTCCCGGGTTGGGTTCACCCCTCCACTTT.